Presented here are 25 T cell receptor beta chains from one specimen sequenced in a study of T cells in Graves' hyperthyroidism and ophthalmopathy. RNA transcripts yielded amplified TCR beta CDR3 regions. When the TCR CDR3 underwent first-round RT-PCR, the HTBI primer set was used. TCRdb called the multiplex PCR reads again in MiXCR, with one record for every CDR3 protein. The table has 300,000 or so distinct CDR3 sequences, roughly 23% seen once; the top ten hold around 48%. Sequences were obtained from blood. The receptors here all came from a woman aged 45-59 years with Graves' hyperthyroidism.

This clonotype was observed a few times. The CDR3 DNA is TGTGCCAGCACGCATAGCGGGAGTTGGGCAGATACGCAGTATTTT. Translated: CASTHSGSWADTQYF. V is TRBV9 and J is TRBJ2-3, with 9 bases that match TRBD2. The germline CDR1 and CDR2 sequences are SGDLS and YYNGEE. The CDR3 runs to 15 residues. V was pared by 6 bases and J by 4 bases, with 9 bases of the junction left unmatched.

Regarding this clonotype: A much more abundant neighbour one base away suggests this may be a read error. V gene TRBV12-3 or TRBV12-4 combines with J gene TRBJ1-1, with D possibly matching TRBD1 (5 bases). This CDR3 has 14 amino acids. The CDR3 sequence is CASSLDRGYTEASF. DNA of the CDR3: TGTGCCAGCAGTTTGGATAGGGGATACACTGAAGCTTCCTTT.

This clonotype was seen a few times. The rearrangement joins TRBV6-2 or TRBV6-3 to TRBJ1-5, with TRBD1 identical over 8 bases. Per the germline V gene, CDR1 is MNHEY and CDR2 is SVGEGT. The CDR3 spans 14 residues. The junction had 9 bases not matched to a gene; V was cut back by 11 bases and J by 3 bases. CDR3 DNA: TGTGCCTCATCCGGGACAGGTCCCAATCAGCCCCAGCATTTT. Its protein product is CASSGTGPNQPQHF.

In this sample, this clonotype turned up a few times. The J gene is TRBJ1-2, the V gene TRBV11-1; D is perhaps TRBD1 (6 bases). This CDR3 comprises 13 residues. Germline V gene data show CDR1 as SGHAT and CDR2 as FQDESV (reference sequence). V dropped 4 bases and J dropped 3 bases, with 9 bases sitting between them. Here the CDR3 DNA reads TGTGCCAGCAGCTCCAGGGGTTACTATGGCTACACCTTC. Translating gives CASSSRGYYGYTF.

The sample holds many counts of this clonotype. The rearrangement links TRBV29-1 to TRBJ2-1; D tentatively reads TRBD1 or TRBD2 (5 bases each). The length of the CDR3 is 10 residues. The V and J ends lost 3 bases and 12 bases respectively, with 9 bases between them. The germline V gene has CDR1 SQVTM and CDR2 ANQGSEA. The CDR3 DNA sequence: TGCAGCGTTGATTGGGACCCGCAGTTCTTC. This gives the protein CSVDWDPQFF.

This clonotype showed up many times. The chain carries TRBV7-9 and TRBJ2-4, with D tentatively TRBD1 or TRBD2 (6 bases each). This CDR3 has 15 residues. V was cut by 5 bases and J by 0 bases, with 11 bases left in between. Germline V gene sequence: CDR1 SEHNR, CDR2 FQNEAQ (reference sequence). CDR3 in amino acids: CASSRWGAAKNIQYF. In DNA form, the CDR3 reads TGTGCCAGCAGCCGGTGGGGGGCAGCCAAAAACATTCAGTACTTC.

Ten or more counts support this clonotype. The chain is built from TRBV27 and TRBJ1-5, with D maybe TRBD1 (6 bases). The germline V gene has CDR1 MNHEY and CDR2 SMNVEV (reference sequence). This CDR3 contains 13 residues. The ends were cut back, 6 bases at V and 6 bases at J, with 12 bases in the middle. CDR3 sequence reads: CASSQGQTQPQHF. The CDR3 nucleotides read TGTGCCAGCAGCCAGGGGCAGACTCAGCCCCAGCATTTT.

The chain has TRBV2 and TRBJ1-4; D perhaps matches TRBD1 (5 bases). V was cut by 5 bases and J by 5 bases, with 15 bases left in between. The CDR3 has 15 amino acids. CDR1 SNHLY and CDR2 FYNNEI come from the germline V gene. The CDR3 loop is CASSYEGVLNEKLFF. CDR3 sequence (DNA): TGTGCCAGCAGTTACGAAGGGGTGCTGAATGAAAAACTGTTTTTT.

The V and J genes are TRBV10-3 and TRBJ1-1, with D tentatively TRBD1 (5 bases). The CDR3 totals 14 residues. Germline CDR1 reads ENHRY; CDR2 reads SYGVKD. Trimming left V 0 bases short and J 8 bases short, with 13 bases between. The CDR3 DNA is TGTGCCATCAGTGAGTCGGAGGGGCGGTGGGAAGCTTTCTTT. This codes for CAISESEGRWEAFF.

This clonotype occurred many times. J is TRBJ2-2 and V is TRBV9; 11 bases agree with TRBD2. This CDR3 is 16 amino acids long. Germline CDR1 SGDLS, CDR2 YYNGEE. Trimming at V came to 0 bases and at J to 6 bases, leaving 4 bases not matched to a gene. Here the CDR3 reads CASSVVLAGGPGELFF. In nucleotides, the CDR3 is TGTGCCAGCAGCGTAGTTCTAGCGGGAGGACCCGGGGAGCTGTTTTTT.

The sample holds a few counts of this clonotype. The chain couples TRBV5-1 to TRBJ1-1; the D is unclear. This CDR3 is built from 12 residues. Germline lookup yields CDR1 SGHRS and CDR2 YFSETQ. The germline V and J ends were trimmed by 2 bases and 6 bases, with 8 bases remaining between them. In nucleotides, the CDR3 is TGCGCCAGCAGCTTCGCCGGCCCTGAAGCTTTCTTT. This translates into CASSFAGPEAFF.

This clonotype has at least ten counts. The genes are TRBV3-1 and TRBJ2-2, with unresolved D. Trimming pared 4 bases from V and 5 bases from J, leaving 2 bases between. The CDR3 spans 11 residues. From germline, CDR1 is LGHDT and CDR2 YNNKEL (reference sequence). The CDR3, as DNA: TGTGCCAGCAGCCGGACCGGGGAGCTGTTTTTT. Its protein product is CASSRTGELFF.

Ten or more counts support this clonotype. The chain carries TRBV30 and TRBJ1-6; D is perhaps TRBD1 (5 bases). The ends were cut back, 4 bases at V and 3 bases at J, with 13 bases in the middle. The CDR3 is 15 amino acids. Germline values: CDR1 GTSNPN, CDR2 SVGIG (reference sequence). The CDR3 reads CAWNQGGRYNSPLHF. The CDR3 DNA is TGTGCCTGGAACCAGGGTGGCCGCTATAATTCACCCCTCCACTTT.

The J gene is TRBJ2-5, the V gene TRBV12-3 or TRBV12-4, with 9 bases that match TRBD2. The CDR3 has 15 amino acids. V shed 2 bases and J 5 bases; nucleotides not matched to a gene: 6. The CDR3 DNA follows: TGTGCCAGCAGTTTATCTGGGGCGGGGGGGGAGACCCAGTACTTC. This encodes CASSLSGAGGETQYF.

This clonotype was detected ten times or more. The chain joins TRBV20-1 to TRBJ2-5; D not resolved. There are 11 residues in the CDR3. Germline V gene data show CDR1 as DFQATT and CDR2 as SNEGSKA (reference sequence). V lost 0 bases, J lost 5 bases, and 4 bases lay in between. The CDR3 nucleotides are TGCAGTGCTAGAGACACGGAGACCCAGTACTTC. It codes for CSARDTETQYF.

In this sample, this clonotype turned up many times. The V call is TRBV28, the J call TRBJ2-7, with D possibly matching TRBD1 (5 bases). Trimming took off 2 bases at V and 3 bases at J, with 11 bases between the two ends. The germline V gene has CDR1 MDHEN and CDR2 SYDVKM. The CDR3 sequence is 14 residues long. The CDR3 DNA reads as TGTGCCAGCAGTTTAACAGGAAACCTCTACGAGCAGTACTTC. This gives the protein CASSLTGNLYEQYF.

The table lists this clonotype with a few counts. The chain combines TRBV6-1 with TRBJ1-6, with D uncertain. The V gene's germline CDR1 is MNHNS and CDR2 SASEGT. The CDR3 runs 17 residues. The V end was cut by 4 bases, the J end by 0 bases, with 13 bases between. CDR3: CASSGVGASSYNSPLHF. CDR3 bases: TGTGCCAGCAGTGGAGTAGGCGCAAGCTCCTATAATTCACCCCTCCACTTT.

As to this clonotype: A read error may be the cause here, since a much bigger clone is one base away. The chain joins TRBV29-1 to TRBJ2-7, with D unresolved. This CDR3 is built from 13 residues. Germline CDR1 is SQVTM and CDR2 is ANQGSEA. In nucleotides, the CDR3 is TGCAGAGTTGGTGTTGGGGTTACCTACGAGCAGTACTTC. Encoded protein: CRVGVGVTYEQYF.

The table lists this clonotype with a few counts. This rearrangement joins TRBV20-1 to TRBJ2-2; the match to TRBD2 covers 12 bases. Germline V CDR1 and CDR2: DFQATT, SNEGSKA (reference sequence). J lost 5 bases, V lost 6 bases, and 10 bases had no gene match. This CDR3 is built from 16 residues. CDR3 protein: CSAPTTSGRRTGELFF. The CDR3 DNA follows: TGCAGTGCCCCAACGACTAGCGGGAGAAGGACCGGGGAGCTGTTTTTT.

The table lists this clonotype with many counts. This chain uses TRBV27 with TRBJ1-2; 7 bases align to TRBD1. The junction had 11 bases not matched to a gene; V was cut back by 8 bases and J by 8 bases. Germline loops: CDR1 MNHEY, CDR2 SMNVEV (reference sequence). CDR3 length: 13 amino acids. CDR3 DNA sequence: TGTGCCAGCGGGACACAGGGGCGGAGAGGCTACACCTTC. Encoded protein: CASGTQGRRGYTF.

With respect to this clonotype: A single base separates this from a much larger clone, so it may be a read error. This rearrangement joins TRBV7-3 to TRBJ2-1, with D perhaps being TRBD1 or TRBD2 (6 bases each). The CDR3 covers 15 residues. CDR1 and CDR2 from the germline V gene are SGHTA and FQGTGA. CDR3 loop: CAGSPPKGGDNEQFF. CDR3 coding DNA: TGTGCCGGCAGCCCCCCTAAGGGGGGTGACAATGAGCAGTTCTTC.

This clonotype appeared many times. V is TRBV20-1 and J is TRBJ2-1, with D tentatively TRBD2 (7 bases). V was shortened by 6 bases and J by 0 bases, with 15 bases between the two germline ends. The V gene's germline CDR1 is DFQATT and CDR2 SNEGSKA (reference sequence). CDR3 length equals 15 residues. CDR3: CSAGHGGASYNEQFF. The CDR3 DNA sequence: TGCAGTGCCGGTCATGGGGGGGCCTCCTACAATGAGCAGTTCTTC.

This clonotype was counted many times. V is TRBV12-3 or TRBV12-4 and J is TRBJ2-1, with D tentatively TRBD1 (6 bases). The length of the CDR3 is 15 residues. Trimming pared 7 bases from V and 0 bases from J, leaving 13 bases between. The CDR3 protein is CASNKGDSSYNEQFF. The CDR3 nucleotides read TGTGCCAGCAATAAGGGGGATAGCTCCTACAATGAGCAGTTCTTC.

The CDR3 DNA is TGTGCCAGCATCAGCGGTGGTTCTAGCACAGATACGCAGTATTTT. This encodes CASISGGSSTDTQYF. This chain connects TRBV2 to TRBJ2-3; TRBD2 is a possible D gene (5 bases). The V gene's germline CDR1 is SNHLY and CDR2 FYNNEI. The length of the CDR3 is 15 residues. V was shortened by 7 bases and J by 0 bases, with 14 bases between the two germline ends. Full variable domain (remainder filled in from reference TRBV2 and TRBJ2-3): EPEVTQTPSHQVTQMGQEVILRCVPISNHLYFYWYRQILGQKVEFLVSFYNNEISEKSEIFDDQFSVERPDGSNFTLKIRSTKLEDSAMYFCASISGGSSTDTQYFGPGTRLTVL.

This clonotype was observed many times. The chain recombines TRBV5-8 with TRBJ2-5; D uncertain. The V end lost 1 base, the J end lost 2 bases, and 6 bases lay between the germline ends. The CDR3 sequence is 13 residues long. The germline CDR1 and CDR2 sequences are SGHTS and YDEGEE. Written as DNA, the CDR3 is TGTGCCAGCAGCTTGAAACGGCAAGAGACCCAGTACTTC. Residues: CASSLKRQETQYF.